Described below is a single T cell receptor beta chain sequence and its context. Its antigen is unidentified. The data were obtained in a study of T cell responses to AZD1222 COVID-19 vaccine. Findings of the study overall: White British ancestry dominated among donors, who included more females, and clonal diversity was possibly underestimated.

V trimming: 4 bases; J trimming: 7 bases; junction bases outside the gene matches: 7. The germline V gene has CDR1 SGHRS and CDR2 YFSETQ. The CDR3 runs 13 residues. Assay used: immunoSEQ multiplex PCR; TCRdb lists only in-frame clones, some missing. This sample has 150,000 or so clones; 91% occur once, and the top ten carry about 1.5%. The J gene is TRBJ1-1, the V gene TRBV5-1, with 7 bases lining up with TRBD1. The TCR originated in an adult in good health. The source material was peripheral blood, sampled on day 0 of AZD1222 vaccination. DNA of the CDR3: TGCGCCAGCAGCCCGGACAGGAACGTTGAAGCTTTCTTT. Its translation is CASSPDRNVEAFF.